Each of the 28 T cell receptor beta chains below was sequenced from the same sample in a study of blood T cell repertoires in COVID-19 (dated by TCRdb to about 2020). The method behind the library was the immunoSEQ multiplex PCR assay. TCRdb mirrors the immuneACCESS table, restricted to in-frame sequences. Some clones are absent from its copies; in checked studies, under half trace to an unresolved V gene, and the reason for the others is unknown. The sample table shows roughly 230,000 clones, and roughly four fifths are seen once. Of the sample, 3.4% is held by the ten largest clones. Sequenced input: PBMCs or T cells enriched from blood (not recorded which). The receptors were gathered from a man in his forties or fifties who had recovered from COVID-19.

The chain joins TRBV5-1 to TRBJ2-3; the match to TRBD2 covers 8 bases. The CDR3 totals 16 residues. Germline CDR1 is SGHRS and CDR2 is YFSETQ. The ends lost 4 bases at V and 1 base at J; junction bases unmatched: 8. CDR3 in amino acids: CASSPGLREGTDTQYF. CDR3 nucleotides: TGCGCCAGCAGCCCCGGACTGCGGGAGGGCACAGATACGCAGTATTTT.

This clone was detected only a few times. The rearrangement uses TRBV7-2 and TRBJ2-3, with 8 bases aligning to TRBD2. Germline V gene sequence: CDR1 SGHTA, CDR2 FQGNSA. The length of the CDR3 is 18 residues. Losses at the gene ends were 5 bases for V and 2 bases for J; bases not matched to a gene: 15. The CDR3 here is CASSQSPVGAGVTDTQYF. The DNA of the CDR3 is TGTGCCAGCAGCCAGAGTCCAGTCGGAGCGGGAGTCACAGATACGCAGTATTTT.

The rearrangement links TRBV4-1 to TRBJ2-7; TRBD1 is a possible D gene (6 bases). The V gene lost 1 base and the J gene lost 2 bases, with 9 bases spanning the gap. The CDR3 loop spans 14 amino acids. Germline assignment: CDR1 MGHRA and CDR2 YSYEKL. The CDR3 region is CASSQVAGAYEQYF. The CDR3 region has the DNA TGCGCCAGCAGCCAAGTGGCAGGGGCCTACGAGCAGTACTTC.

The chain couples TRBV5-6 to TRBJ2-5, with TRBD2 identical over 12 bases. The length of the CDR3 is 15 residues. The germline gives CDR1 SGHDT, CDR2 YYEEEE. V lost 0 bases, J lost 6 bases, and 3 bases stayed unmatched. Written as DNA, the CDR3 is TGTGCCAGCAGCTTGGGGCTAGCGGGGGGGCAGACCCAGTACTTC. Its protein is CASSLGLAGGQTQYF.

The chain has TRBV5-1 and TRBJ1-2; 8 bases are a match to TRBD1. CDR1 is SGHRS, CDR2 YFSETQ, per germline. V lost 5 bases to trimming and J lost 6 bases; unmatched junction nucleotides: 9. The CDR3 extends over 14 amino acids. CDR3 in DNA: TGCGCCAGCAGGCATCCGACAGGGGCGGATGGCTACACCTTC. Its translation is CASRHPTGADGYTF.

This clone has just one count. This chain connects TRBV6-5 to TRBJ1-2; weak D call: TRBD1 (6 bases). V shed 6 bases and J shed 4 bases, with 18 bases lying between them. Germline V gene data show CDR1 as MNHEY and CDR2 as SVGAGI. This CDR3 contains 15 residues. CDR3 bases: TGTGCCAGCAGCTCCGGGACATCGAGGGGCTATGGCTACACCTTC. This codes for CASSSGTSRGYGYTF.

This clone was recorded once. The rearrangement links TRBV28 to TRBJ2-6, with no clear D. There are 15 residues in the CDR3. Trimming took off 6 bases at V and 4 bases at J, with 13 bases between the two ends. Per germline, CDR1 MDHEN and CDR2 SYDVKM. CDR3 DNA sequence: TGTGCCAGCAGCGAGACATCCACCGGGGCCAACGTCCTGACTTTC. This encodes CASSETSTGANVLTF.

The chain carries TRBV5-1 and TRBJ2-7; 7 bases are shared with TRBD1. This CDR3 is built from 13 residues. J lost 3 bases, V lost 4 bases, and 4 bases had no gene match. Germline CDR1 and CDR2: SGHRS and YFSETQ. The CDR3: CASSPGQYYEQYF. DNA of the CDR3: TGCGCCAGCAGCCCGGGACAGTACTACGAGCAGTACTTC.

The V call is TRBV5-3, the J call TRBJ2-7, with a tentative D call TRBD2 (5 bases). TRBV5-3 has ORF status, its function being uncertain. Trimming shortened V by 0 bases and J by 0 bases, and 10 bases separated the two germline ends. The CDR3 is made up of 15 amino acids. CDR3: CARSLEVALSYEQYF. In DNA form, the CDR3 reads TGTGCCAGAAGCTTGGAGGTAGCGCTCTCCTACGAGCAGTACTTC.

This rearrangement joins TRBV25-1 to TRBJ1-1; the D gene is possibly TRBD1 (6 bases). Germline V gene data show CDR1 as MGHDK and CDR2 as SYGVNS. CDR3 length: 15 residues. Deletions cut 8 bases from V and 5 bases from J, with 21 bases between. The CDR3 nucleotides are TGTGCCAGCCGTCCAACCCCGGGAGGGGGAACTGAAGCTTTCTTT. This codes for CASRPTPGGGTEAFF.

This clone was observed a handful of times. This CDR3 reads CASSLLGLMDYEQYF. The CDR3 DNA is TGTGCCAGCAGTTTATTGGGCCTGATGGACTACGAGCAGTACTTC. The chain carries TRBV27 and TRBJ2-7; D remains ambiguous. The V and J ends lost 1 base and 3 bases respectively, with 13 bases between them. There are 15 residues in the CDR3. Germline assignment: CDR1 MNHEY and CDR2 SMNVEV (reference sequence).

This chain uses TRBV9 with TRBJ1-4, with D unclear. The germline gives CDR1 SGDLS, CDR2 YYNGEE. This CDR3 has 15 amino acids. The ends were cut back, 4 bases at V and 7 bases at J, with 17 bases in the middle. CDR3 nucleotides: TGTGCCAGCAGCTTAAACACGGCAGAGGGTGAAAAACTGTTTTTT. Protein product: CASSLNTAEGEKLFF.

This chain joins TRBV6-5 and TRBJ2-4, with D maybe TRBD2 (5 bases). CDR1 and CDR2 from the germline V gene are MNHEY and SVGAGI. The CDR3 loop spans 14 amino acids. Trimming shortened V by 7 bases and J by 0 bases, and 10 bases separated the two germline ends. The CDR3 spells CASTSGLAKNIQYF. The CDR3 nucleotides read TGTGCCAGCACGAGCGGATTAGCCAAAAACATTCAGTACTTC.

The sample holds one count of this clone. This chain uses TRBV20-1 with TRBJ2-2, with TRBD2 matching 7 bases. The germline gives CDR1 DFQATT, CDR2 SNEGSKA (reference sequence). The CDR3 spans 16 residues. With 3 bases clipped from V and 0 bases from J, the junction kept 7 bases outside the gene matches. The CDR3 DNA follows: TGCAGTGCTAGTCGCGGGAGTAAAGCGAACACCGGGGAGCTGTTTTTT. It translates to CSASRGSKANTGELFF.

The chain carries TRBV3-1 (or the pseudogene TRBV3-2) and TRBJ1-1, with no clear D. From germline, CDR1 is LGHDT and CDR2 YNNKEL (reference sequence). This CDR3 spans 12 amino acids. V lost 9 bases, J lost 3 bases, and 11 bases lay in between. CDR3 sequence: CARRASDTEAFF. CDR3 DNA: TGTGCCAGGAGGGCTAGCGACACTGAAGCTTTCTTT.

This clone was picked up a small number of times. This chain connects TRBV7-3 to TRBJ1-2; 7 bases fit TRBD1. The length of the CDR3 is 18 residues. From germline, CDR1 is SGHTA and CDR2 FQGTGA. Trimming removed 5 bases from V and 7 bases from J; junction bases left unmatched: 22. CDR3 in DNA: TGTGCCAGCAGCCTCCTTGGACAGGCCCGTTCTTTGAGGTCTGGCTACACCTTC. Its translation: CASSLLGQARSLRSGYTF.

The V call is TRBV5-1, the J call TRBJ2-3, with 8 bases fitting TRBD2. This CDR3 region has 14 residues. CDR1 is SGHRS and CDR2 is YFSETQ in the germline V gene. After removal of 0 bases from V and 4 bases from J, the junction contained 1 base not matched to a gene. The CDR3 here is CASSLAGGADTQYF. In DNA form, the CDR3 reads TGCGCCAGCAGCTTGGCCGGGGGGGCAGATACGCAGTATTTT. Complete variable domain (other parts from reference TRBV5-1 and TRBJ2-3): KAGVTQTPRYLIKTRGQQVTLSCSPISGHRSVSWYQQTPGQGLQFLFEYFSETQRNKGNFPGRFSGRQFSNSRSEMNVSTLELGDSALYLCASSLAGGADTQYFGPGTRLTVL.

In its sample, this clone was seen a few times. The rearrangement uses TRBV5-1 and TRBJ2-2; tentative D call: TRBD1 (6 bases). The CDR3 is 16 residues long. Germline lookup yields CDR1 SGHRS and CDR2 YFSETQ. V gave up 2 bases and J gave up 6 bases, with 17 bases separating them. CDR3 sequence: CASSFPRDKGSGELFF. Written as DNA, the CDR3 is TGCGCCAGCAGCTTCCCCCGGGACAAAGGGTCCGGGGAGCTGTTTTTT.

The chain employs TRBV6-2 or TRBV6-3 and TRBJ1-2; 8 bases line up with TRBD1. Germline V gene lookup returns CDR1 MNHEY and CDR2 SVGEGT. The V segment lost 6 bases and the J segment 0 bases; nucleotides outside the gene matches: 15. The CDR3 has 18 amino acids. CDR3 bases: TGTGCCAGCAGCTGGGACAGGCGATCCTTCCTTACTAACTATGGCTACACCTTC. Translating it yields CASSWDRRSFLTNYGYTF.

Concerning this clone: Other DNA sequences of this sample code for an identical CDR3. The chain combines TRBV15 with TRBJ2-7, with TRBD1 matching over 10 bases. The CDR3 totals 15 residues. V shed 4 bases and J 0 bases; nucleotides not matched to a gene: 3. Germline V gives CDR1 LNHNV, CDR2 YYDKDF (reference sequence). The CDR3 protein is CATSIDRGPSYEQYF. The CDR3 DNA sequence: TGTGCCACCAGCATCGACAGGGGGCCCTCCTACGAGCAGTACTTC.

The J gene is TRBJ2-2, the V gene TRBV5-4, with 12 bases matching TRBD1. The germline CDR1 and CDR2 sequences are SGHNT and YYREEE (reference sequence). This CDR3 contains 19 residues. After removal of 6 bases from V and 0 bases from J, the junction contained 12 bases not matched to a gene. CDR3 DNA: TGTGCCAGCACCCAAACGCGGGACAGGGGGCCGACGAACACCGGGGAGCTGTTTTTT. This gives the protein CASTQTRDRGPTNTGELFF.

This chain joins TRBV7-2 and TRBJ2-7; 14 bases map to TRBD2. The CDR3 runs 17 residues. V shed 5 bases and J 0 bases; nucleotides not matched to a gene: 6. CDR1 is SGHTA, CDR2 FQGNSA, per germline. The CDR3 nucleotides read TGTGCCAGCAGCCAACGGGGACTAGCGGGAGACTCCTACGAGCAGTACTTC. It encodes CASSQRGLAGDSYEQYF.

This clone appeared once. This sequence joins TRBV7-9 and TRBJ2-3; TRBD2 aligns across 9 bases. V was clipped by 5 bases and J by 2 bases; unmatched bases: 8. The CDR3 is 16 residues long. Germline V gives CDR1 SEHNR, CDR2 FQNEAQ (reference sequence). The CDR3 protein is CASSPYLAGHTDTQYF. CDR3 coding DNA: TGTGCCAGCAGCCCATACCTAGCGGGGCACACAGATACGCAGTATTTT.

This clone was counted between two and nine times. For the CDR3, the DNA is TGTGCCAGCAGCCAAGGAGTTCAGGGCAATGAAAAACTGTTTTTT. It is translated as CASSQGVQGNEKLFF. The chain links TRBV3-1 (or the pseudogene TRBV3-2) to TRBJ1-4, with D tentatively TRBD1 (5 bases). The CDR3 runs to 15 residues. Germline V CDR1 and CDR2: LGHDT, YNNKEL (reference sequence). V dropped 1 base and J dropped 5 bases, with 11 bases sitting between them.

This clone was detected only once. The J gene is TRBJ1-6, the V gene TRBV5-1; no reliable D call. This CDR3 contains 14 residues. CDR1 SGHRS and CDR2 YFSETQ come from the germline V gene. V lost 0 bases to trimming and J lost 5 bases, with 6 bases between them. The CDR3 sequence is CASSLAGDNSPLHF. The CDR3 nucleotides read TGCGCCAGCAGCTTGGCAGGCGATAATTCACCCCTCCACTTT.

This chain links TRBV3-1 (or the pseudogene TRBV3-2) with TRBJ2-6; 10 bases map to TRBD1. With 3 bases clipped from V and 2 bases from J, the junction kept 4 bases outside the gene matches. Germline values: CDR1 LGHDT, CDR2 YNNKEL (reference sequence). The CDR3 extends over 17 amino acids. Here the CDR3 reads CASSHGQGGTGANVLTF. CDR3 DNA sequence: TGTGCCAGCAGCCACGGACAGGGGGGGACTGGGGCCAACGTCCTGACTTTC.

This clone has a count of ten or more. The chain employs TRBV5-1 and TRBJ2-1; 14 nucleotides align to TRBD2. Trimming cost V 3 bases and J 8 bases; bases outside gene matches: 10. The CDR3 has 17 amino acids. The germline gives CDR1 SGHRS, CDR2 YFSETQ. CDR3: CASSSGTSGSRVYEQFF. In nucleotides, the CDR3 is TGCGCCAGCAGCTCAGGGACTAGCGGGAGTAGGGTGTATGAGCAGTTCTTC.

This chain links TRBV5-1 with TRBJ2-1, with 11 bases that match TRBD2. J gave up 6 bases and V 4 bases, and 3 bases lay outside the gene matches. Germline V gene data show CDR1 as SGHRS and CDR2 as YFSETQ. CDR3 length: 14 amino acids. The CDR3: CASSVAGGFNEQFF. For the CDR3, the DNA is TGCGCCAGCAGCGTAGCGGGGGGGTTCAATGAGCAGTTCTTC.